The entry that follows covers one T cell receptor beta chain sequence. This clonotype was recorded many times. Its recognized antigen is unknown. Qualities for individual bases were not recorded, and no much larger clone is one base off. What the time point label conveys for this sample: technical triplicate 2. For unsorted PBMC libraries, 2 million PBMCs were used after storage in RNAlater at -80 degrees C until RNA extraction. Peripheral blood was subjected to Ficoll-Hypaque density gradient centrifugation to isolate PBMCs, which were then cryopreserved in liquid nitrogen. The data stem from a study of neurological immune-mediated disorders (dated by TCRdb to the late 2010s). About the study as a whole: Using UMI-based sequencing, the study compared peripheral blood TCR-beta repertoires from patients with HTLV-I-associated myelopathy (HAM/TSP), patients with multiple sclerosis, and healthy controls. The approximately 100 TCR-beta libraries included longitudinal samples, technical triplicates and paired sorted CD4+ and CD8+ T-cell subsets alongside PBMC samples. Technical triplicate libraries were sequenced so that the variability in frequency of each individual clone could be precisely calculated. The cohort included 60 to 75 subjects: about 15 with HAM/TSP, approximately 35 with multiple sclerosis, and approximately 20 healthy controls. The full study reports these points: No identical CDR3 amino acid sequences were shared among expanded clones across subjects, suggesting private TCR-beta repertoires in all groups. TCR clonal expansion was highest in HAM/TSP patients and lowest in MS patients, with MS patients falling below even healthy controls.

Based on the germline V gene, the CDR1 and CDR2 sequences are KGHSH and LQKENI. From the cysteine up to the phenylalanine, the CDR3 has a length of 16 residues. Of all the DNA, just the CDR3 is kept, 48 bases in frame from base 1. V is pruned by 3 bases and J by 7 bases, leaving 9 bases of the junction without a gene match. To synthesize cDNA, template-switch 5'RACE was performed with a primer carrying a 10-nucleotide random unique molecular identifier so that each TCR transcript was tagged. Each sequencing run produced over 170 million TCR-beta sequences covering 15-18 subjects. The RNeasy kit was used for extraction of total RNA. The KAPA Real-time Library Amplification kit was used to amplify TCR-beta VDJ regions with primers for the TCR constant region and the 5'RACE anchor. Sample indexes and Illumina adaptors were added in a first PCR, after which library yield was increased in a second PCR. After Ampure bead purification, the TCR product of roughly 650 bp was size-selected on a 2% E-gel SizeSelection system. Library quality was checked on a Bioanalyzer, concentration was measured with Qubit, and libraries were quantified with the Kapa Library Quantification kit before pooling. An Illumina HiSeq 2500 sequenced the libraries paired-end 2 x 150 bp. To increase sequence diversity, roughly 23-30% phiX was spiked into each library pool. In the authors' own workflow: The UMI-based MiGEC pipeline processed quality-filtered reads and removed over 85% of raw TCR sequences during error correction. IMGT germline references were used for aligning VDJ genes, and each clonotype was defined as a unique CDR3 amino acid sequence together with its V-J genes. VDJtools evaluated clonal expansion, Shannon diversity and CDR3 relatedness (CalcPairwiseDistances, ClusterSamples); CLCbio workbench built phylogenetic trees. Expanded clones were defined as having at least 8 unique UMIs, based on coefficient-of-variation modelling across technical triplicates. The raw public data were reprocessed by TCRdb itself: fastp quality trimming at Q25, MiXCR clonotype calling, in-frame beta chains only. Each entry is one CDR3 protein sequence, shown with its most common DNA and genes. V and J calls and clone size were set by TCRdb, not the authors. The sample yields about 59,000 distinct CDR3 sequences; 24% were counted once. The ten top clones hold roughly 4.5% of the sample.

The sequenced sample consisted of PBMCs. The V gene is TRBV18 and the J gene is TRBJ2-1; 10 central bases correspond to TRBD1. This receptor was identified in a man in his fifties or sixties with HTLV-1-associated myelopathy (HAM/TSP). The CDR3 corresponds to CASSPSDRGLKNEQFF. DNA sequence: TGTGCCAGCTCACCGAGCGACAGGGGGCTAAAAAATGAGCAGTTCTTC.